Below are 23 T cell receptor beta chains sequenced from a single sample in a study of blood T cell repertoires in COVID-19. Generated by immunoSEQ multiplex PCR, the TCRdb table keeps only in-frame clones and is missing some. Of some 150,000 clones in the sample, roughly 89% were seen once. Sequencing was performed on peripheral blood. These receptors were obtained from a woman in her fifties or sixties with acute or convalescent COVID-19.

This CDR3 reads CASSHPGNTIYF. The CDR3 bases are TGTGCCAGCAGCCATCCTGGAAACACCATATATTTT. This sequence joins TRBV11-2 and TRBJ1-3; D gene uncertain. Trimming cost V 5 bases and J 2 bases, with 4 bases left between them. Germline CDR1 and CDR2: SGHAT and FQNNGV. CDR3 length equals 12 residues.

V and J are TRBV6-5 and TRBJ1-4; D possibly corresponds to TRBD1 (6 bases). The germline V and J ends were trimmed by 8 bases and 4 bases, with 11 bases remaining between them. Germline-derived CDR1 and CDR2 are MNHEY and SVGAGI. CDR3 length: 13 residues. Here the CDR3 DNA reads TGTGCCAGCCTGTGGGACATTAATGAAAAACTGTTTTTT. Translation gives CASLWDINEKLFF.

This sequence joins TRBV12-5 and TRBJ2-2; 8 bases are a match to TRBD1. Germline CDR1 LGHNT, CDR2 FRNRAP. After removal of 7 bases from V and 6 bases from J, the junction contained 4 bases not matched to a gene. This CDR3 has 13 amino acids. CDR3 loop: CASAQGAAGELFF. The CDR3 DNA sequence: TGTGCTAGTGCCCAGGGGGCGGCCGGGGAGCTGTTTTTT.

This rearrangement joins TRBV2 to TRBJ1-1; 7 nucleotides agree with TRBD1. This CDR3 comprises 14 residues. CDR1 is SNHLY, CDR2 FYNNEI, per germline. J gave up 1 base and V 3 bases, and 2 bases lay outside the gene matches. This CDR3 reads CASSDEGANTEAFF. The CDR3 nucleotides read TGTGCCAGCAGTGATGAGGGGGCGAACACTGAAGCTTTCTTT.

This chain links TRBV18 with TRBJ1-5; 8 bases map to TRBD1. Germline assignment: CDR1 KGHSH and CDR2 LQKENI. CDR3 length: 13 amino acids. After removal of 6 bases from V and 5 bases from J, the junction contained 3 bases not matched to a gene. CDR3 residues: CASSQGADQPQHF. Here the CDR3 DNA reads TGTGCCAGCTCGCAGGGGGCCGATCAGCCCCAGCATTTT.

The V gene is TRBV4-2, the J gene TRBJ2-3; 11 bases match TRBD2. V gave up 4 bases and J gave up 0 bases; unmatched junction bases: 6. The CDR3 loop spans 17 amino acids. In germline, CDR1 is LGHNA, CDR2 YNFKEQ. The DNA for the CDR3 is TGTGCCAGCAGCCTAACTAGCGGGGGCCTTAGCACAGATACGCAGTATTTT. Amino acids: CASSLTSGGLSTDTQYF.

This clone was observed a few times. J is TRBJ2-7 and V is TRBV20-1; a possible D gene is TRBD1 (6 bases). Trimming removed 3 bases at V and 6 bases at J, with 21 bases between. Germline CDR1 reads DFQATT; CDR2 reads SNEGSKA (reference sequence). The CDR3 covers 15 residues. For the CDR3, the DNA is TGCAGTGCTAGTCCCACACAGGGAGCCTTCCTCGAGCAGTACTTC. It codes for CSASPTQGAFLEQYF.

V is TRBV5-1 and J is TRBJ2-7; tentative D call: TRBD2 (5 bases). The length of the CDR3 is 17 residues. The germline V and J ends were trimmed by 7 bases and 0 bases, with 23 bases remaining between them. Germline assignment: CDR1 SGHRS and CDR2 YFSETQ. The CDR3 DNA follows: TGCGCCAGCTCACGCCGTGGTAGCGCAATTTTCTCCTACGAGCAGTACTTC. It translates to CASSRRGSAIFSYEQYF.

In its sample, this clone was seen a few times. For the CDR3, the DNA is TGTGCCAGTAAGACAGTCTATGGCTACACCTTC. This translates into CASKTVYGYTF. The rearrangement links TRBV19 to TRBJ1-2; possible D gene TRBD1, 5 bases. Trimming took 7 bases from V and 4 from J, leaving 7 bases between them. CDR3 length equals 11 residues. Germline values: CDR1 LNHDA, CDR2 SQIVND (reference sequence).

The rearrangement uses TRBV6-6 and TRBJ2-1; TRBD2 matches 10 bases. Germline-derived CDR1 and CDR2 are MNHNY and SVGAGI (reference sequence). There are 17 residues in the CDR3. The ends lost 5 bases at V and 5 bases at J; junction bases unmatched: 12. The CDR3 spells CASSLRYASGGDNEQFF. For the CDR3, the DNA is TGTGCCAGCAGTCTACGATATGCTAGCGGGGGTGACAATGAGCAGTTCTTC.

This clone was detected once. This chain links TRBV6-5 with TRBJ1-1; 9 bases match TRBD1. The CDR3 totals 14 residues. Trimming took 6 bases from V and 2 from J; bases not matched to a gene: 4. Germline-derived CDR1 and CDR2 are MNHEY and SVGAGI. DNA of the CDR3: TGTGCCAGCAGCGCGGACAGGGGTAACACTGAAGCTTTCTTT. Translating it yields CASSADRGNTEAFF.

This chain links TRBV19 with TRBJ1-3, with a weak D call TRBD1 (5 bases). The CDR3 consists of 18 residues. CDR1 and CDR2 (germline): LNHDA, SQIVND (reference sequence). V lost 3 bases, J lost 0 bases, and 18 bases lay in between. The CDR3 spells CASSMRFGASDSGNTIYF. Written as DNA, the CDR3 is TGTGCCAGTAGTATGAGGTTTGGGGCCAGCGACTCTGGAAACACCATATATTTT.

J is TRBJ1-5 and V is TRBV5-6, with unresolved D. The germline V gene encodes CDR1 SGHDT and CDR2 YYEEEE. This CDR3 has 15 residues. With 0 bases removed from V and 0 bases from J, the gap between germline ends came to 7 bases. The CDR3 loop is CASSLVQNSNQPQHF. The CDR3 bases are TGTGCCAGCAGCTTGGTACAGAATAGCAATCAGCCCCAGCATTTT.

The chain uses TRBV24-1 and TRBJ1-2, with D unclear. Germline V lookup: CDR1 KGHDR, CDR2 SFDVKD. The V end was cut by 5 bases, the J end by 2 bases, with 5 bases between. This CDR3 spans 12 amino acids. CDR3 region: CATSAPNYGYTF. DNA of the CDR3: TGTGCCACCAGTGCCCCGAACTATGGCTACACCTTC.

This clone was observed a single time. The chain joins TRBV30 to TRBJ2-1, with 9 bases matching TRBD1. The J segment lost 4 bases and the V segment lost 8 bases, leaving 6 bases of the junction unmatched. The CDR3 loop spans 13 amino acids. CDR1 and CDR2 (germline): GTSNPN, SVGIG (reference sequence). Here the CDR3 reads CARQGDAYNEQFF. The DNA of the CDR3 is TGTGCCCGACAGGGGGATGCATACAATGAGCAGTTCTTC.

The chain recombines TRBV28 with TRBJ1-4, with D hard to call. Germline CDR1 and CDR2: MDHEN and SYDVKM. This CDR3 is built from 12 residues. Trimming cost V 2 bases and J 8 bases, with 6 bases left between them. The CDR3 DNA follows: TGTGCCAGCAGTTTAACCAGGGAAAAACTGTTTTTT. It codes for CASSLTREKLFF. Based on the CDR3 plus reference TRBV28 and TRBJ1-4, the full variable domain is DVKVTQSSRYLVKRTGEKVFLECVQDMDHENMFWYRQDPGLGLRLIYFSYDVKMKEKGDIPEGYSVSREKKERFSLILESASTNQTSMYLCASSLTREKLFFGSGTQLSVL.

The CDR3 protein is CAWSSSGVYEQYF. The CDR3 DNA sequence: TGTGCCTGGAGTAGTAGCGGGGTCTACGAGCAGTACTTC. The V gene is TRBV30, the J gene TRBJ2-7, with 8 bases identical to TRBD2. Germline V CDR1 and CDR2: GTSNPN, SVGIG (reference sequence). V was pared by 2 bases and J by 3 bases, with 3 bases of the junction left unmatched. The CDR3 loop spans 13 amino acids. Full variable domain (rest looked up from reference TRBV30 and TRBJ2-7): SQTIHQWPATLVQPVGSPLSLECTVEGTSNPNLYWYRQAAGRGLQLLFYSVGIGQISSEVPQNLSASRPQDRQFILSSKKLLLSDSGFYLCAWSSSGVYEQYFGPGTRLTVT.

V and J are TRBV25-1 and TRBJ2-2, with 7 nucleotides matching TRBD1. J gave up 4 bases and V 7 bases, and 3 bases lay outside the gene matches. Germline V lookup: CDR1 MGHDK, CDR2 SYGVNS. The CDR3 has 13 amino acids. CDR3: CASTRGSTGELFF. The DNA of the CDR3 is TGTGCCAGCACCAGGGGGAGCACCGGGGAGCTGTTTTTT.

The CDR3 spells CASSEGRVSTDTQYF. As DNA, the CDR3 is TGTGCCAGCAGCGAAGGGAGGGTCAGCACAGATACGCAGTATTTT. The V gene is TRBV4-2, the J gene TRBJ2-3; 7 positions agree with TRBD2. CDR1 and CDR2 (germline): LGHNA, YNFKEQ. This CDR3 is 15 amino acids long. J gave up 0 bases and V 5 bases, and 5 bases lay outside the gene matches.

The chain recombines TRBV5-1 with TRBJ2-7; TRBD1 matches at 9 bases. The CDR3 contains 14 residues. CDR1 and CDR2 from the germline V gene are SGHRS and YFSETQ. The trim removed 0 bases at V and 5 bases at J, leaving 3 bases unmatched. CDR3 nucleotides: TGCGCCAGCAGCTTGGGGACAGGGGAACACGAGCAGTACTTC. Its translation: CASSLGTGEHEQYF.

The V and J genes are TRBV3-1 (or the pseudogene TRBV3-2) and TRBJ1-5, with 7 bases matching TRBD1. CDR3 length: 14 residues. Per germline, CDR1 LGHDT and CDR2 YNNKEL (reference sequence). Trimming removed 5 bases from V and 9 bases from J; junction bases left unmatched: 10. DNA of the CDR3: TGTGCCAGCAGCTCCCGACAGGGTGTGGGGCCCCAGCATTTT. Amino acid sequence: CASSSRQGVGPQHF.

The chain combines TRBV10-3 with TRBJ1-1, with D unclear. The CDR3 spans 14 residues. The germline V gene has CDR1 ENHRY and CDR2 SYGVKD. In nucleotides, the CDR3 is TGTGCAGCGGGAGCGGATCCTCTGAACACTGAAGCTTTCTTT. Protein sequence: CAAGADPLNTEAFF.

This chain uses TRBV5-4 with TRBJ1-1; a weak D match, TRBD1 (5 bases). The CDR3 spans 14 residues. Per the germline V gene, CDR1 is SGHNT and CDR2 is YYREEE (reference sequence). V was clipped by 0 bases and J by 6 bases, with 12 bases between them. The CDR3 DNA reads as TGTGCCAGCAGCTTGGGTAATAGGGGCGCTGAAGCTTTCTTT. Residues: CASSLGNRGAEAFF.